Detailed here is one T cell receptor beta chain. Its cognate antigen has yet to be identified. It has no much larger one-base neighbor in the sample; base qualities were not kept. CDR1 MDHEN and CDR2 SYDVKM are derived from the germline V gene. V is reduced by 4 bases and J by 8 bases, leaving a spacing of 14 bases between them. From its cysteine to its phenylalanine, the CDR3 spans 13 amino acids. Only the CDR3 portion is preserved as DNA: 39 bases, with reading frame beginning at the first base. The record originates from a study of control samples from healthy donors and cancer patients (dated by TCRdb to 2019 to 2021). Library method: the immunoSEQ multiplex PCR assay. Entries here come from immuneACCESS through TCRdb and include only in-frame sequences with V and J called. Some clones fail to appear in such tables; in the studies checked, an unresolved V gene covers under half of the shortfall, and the cause of the remainder is unknown. In all, the sample holds about 100,000 clones, and almost 85% of those were seen once. Of the sample, roughly 6.5% falls within the top ten clones.

The sequenced sample consisted of blood. The receptor was derived from a man younger than 30 in good health. Recombination connected TRBV28 to TRBJ1-2; TRBD1 is a possible D gene, resting on 6 matching bases. The bases read TGTGCCAGCAGTTCGTTAGGGGGGTGGGGCTACACCTTC. Translated, it gives CASSSLGGWGYTF.